The entry below describes one T cell receptor beta chain. The protocol was immunoSEQ multiplex PCR, while the TCRdb copy is restricted to in-frame clones and leaves out a portion. This sample has about 250,000 clones, with roughly 85% found just once. Per germline, CDR1 SGHTA and CDR2 FQGNSA. The CDR3 runs to 14 residues. V was pared by 0 bases and J by 5 bases, with 9 bases between. The record originates from a study of blood T cell repertoires in COVID-19. About the study: Sites across the United States, Italy and Spain contributed samples from acute and convalescent COVID-19.

V is TRBV7-2 and J is TRBJ2-3; D ambiguous. This receptor was identified in a man between 45 and 60 years old with COVID-19, enrolled during active disease. The sequencing sample was made of peripheral blood. The CDR3 bases are TGTGCCAGCAGCTTAGCGGTCAGTGGAGATACGCAGTATTTT. This gives the protein CASSLAVSGDTQYF. Full variable domain (outside the CDR3, taken from reference TRBV7-2 and TRBJ2-3): GAGVSQSPSNKVTEKGKDVELRCDPISGHTALYWYRQSLGQGLEFLIYFQGNSAPDKSGLPSDRFSAERTGGSVSTLTIQRTQQEDSAVYLCASSLAVSGDTQYFGPGTRLTVL.